A selection of T cell receptor beta chains follows, all from one sample in a study of regulatory T cells in long-lasting Graves disease. TCRdb re-called the multiplex PCR reads with MiXCR, one entry per CDR3 protein. This table holds more than 300,000 distinct CDR3 sequences, roughly a sixth found once. The specimen comprised peripheral blood mononuclear cells (PBMCs), sampled at new diagnosis, from a patient treated with antithyroid drugs. The receptors come from a female donor with Graves disease. Both conserved end residues are part of each CDR3.

TRBV4-1	TRBJ1-1	CASSQVIRTGNTEAFF
TRBV27	TRBJ2-2	CASSLPGRSLATGELFF
TRBV12-3/TRBV12-4	TRBJ2-7	CASRAGLAFSYEQYF
TRBV12-3/TRBV12-4	TRBJ1-1	CASATSRGPEAFF
TRBV2	TRBJ1-1	CASSVLQSHTEAFF
TRBV12-3/TRBV12-4	TRBJ1-4	CASSLGLTNEKLFF
TRBV6-2/TRBV6-3	TRBJ2-7	CASSLPSNADSYEQYF
TRBV5-1	TRBJ1-1	CASSFGRPNTEAFF
TRBV13	TRBJ2-1	CASSNFLTGGLTSGRAESENEQFF
TRBV7-2	TRBJ1-1	CASRIRSSGNTEAFF
TRBV29-1	TRBJ2-3	CSADVGTSTDTQYF
TRBV27	TRBJ1-2	CASTRFTMGLGGYTF
TRBV12-3/TRBV12-4	TRBJ1-1	CASSFSFVRNGEAFF
TRBV28	TRBJ1-1	CASSSIRRKAFF
TRBV7-9	TRBJ1-2	CASSLGTGSDGYTF
TRBV10-2	TRBJ2-7	CASSLDNYEQYF
TRBV7-9	TRBJ2-5	CASSLGLASRWETQYF
TRBV6-2/TRBV6-3	TRBJ2-7	CASSYLTGDDEQYF
TRBV20-1	TRBJ2-3	CSAGGLAGGGDTQYF
TRBV5-6	TRBJ1-2	CASSLAGDSLNYGYTF
TRBV20-1	TRBJ2-1	CSAQPGQSYNEQFF
TRBV27	TRBJ2-3	CASRYGTVYTDTQYF
TRBV27	TRBJ1-5	CASSSQPGQFNQPQHF
TRBV11-3	TRBJ2-7	CASSLRLDRDEQYF
TRBV7-2	TRBJ2-1	CASSRTGTSGRAGRFDEQFF
TRBV28	TRBJ2-2	CASSPGLAGGNTGELFF
TRBV11-2	TRBJ2-3	CASSFDRGPADTQYF
TRBV7-2	TRBJ1-4	CASSLQTGGIEKLFF
TRBV6-2/TRBV6-3	TRBJ2-3	CASSQDMSTDTQYF
TRBV20-1	TRBJ1-5	CSARDPFAGGNQPQHF
TRBV19	TRBJ2-7	CASSIGASELAYEQYF
TRBV5-6	TRBJ2-1	CASSHLLGTAEQFF
TRBV30	TRBJ2-3	CAWPTGGTDTQYF
TRBV5-1	TRBJ1-2	CASSSSGTGDYGHTF
TRBV27	TRBJ2-7	CASSLSPSQQKPYEQYF
TRBV28	TRBJ2-3	CASSSGTSGMVDTQYF
TRBV2	TRBJ1-5	CASSADRINQPQHF
TRBV7-3	TRBJ2-2	CASSSATGHTGELFF
TRBV10-3	TRBJ1-2	CAISENDRAAYGYTF
TRBV7-9	TRBJ2-3	CASSPLSYTDTQYF
TRBV7-3	TRBJ2-5	CASSPRGGPQETQYF
TRBV11-2	TRBJ2-7	CASSFDTETVGFEQYF
TRBV5-5	TRBJ1-1	CASKAQGQGLAFF
TRBV3-1	TRBJ1-2	CASSHPGVGYGYTF